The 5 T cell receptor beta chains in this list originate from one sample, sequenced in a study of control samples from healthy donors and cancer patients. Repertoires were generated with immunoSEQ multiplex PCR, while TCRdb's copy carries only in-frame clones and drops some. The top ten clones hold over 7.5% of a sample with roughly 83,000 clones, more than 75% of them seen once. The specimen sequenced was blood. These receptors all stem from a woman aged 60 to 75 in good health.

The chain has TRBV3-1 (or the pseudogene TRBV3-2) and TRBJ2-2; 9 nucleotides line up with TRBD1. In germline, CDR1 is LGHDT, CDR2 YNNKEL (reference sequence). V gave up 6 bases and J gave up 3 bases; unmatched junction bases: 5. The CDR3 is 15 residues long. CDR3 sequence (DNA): TGTGCCAGCAGACGGACAGGGGCCGACACCGGGGAGCTGTTTTTT. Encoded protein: CASRRTGADTGELFF.

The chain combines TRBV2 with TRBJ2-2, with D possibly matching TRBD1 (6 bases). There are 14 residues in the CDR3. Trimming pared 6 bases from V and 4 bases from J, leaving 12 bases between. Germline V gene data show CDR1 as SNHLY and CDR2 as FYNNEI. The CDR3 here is CASRPGGGTGELFF. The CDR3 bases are TGTGCCAGCAGACCTGGGGGCGGCACCGGGGAGCTGTTTTTT.

CDR3 residues: CASSSTGYNEQFF. As DNA, the CDR3 is TGCGCCAGCAGCTCCACCGGATACAATGAGCAGTTCTTC. The chain combines TRBV5-1 with TRBJ2-1; D is uncertain. The germline V gene has CDR1 SGHRS and CDR2 YFSETQ. The length of the CDR3 is 13 residues. Trimming took 3 bases from V and 4 from J, leaving 8 bases between them. The whole variable domain, filled in from reference TRBV5-1 and TRBJ2-1, reads KAGVTQTPRYLIKTRGQQVTLSCSPISGHRSVSWYQQTPGQGLQFLFEYFSETQRNKGNFPGRFSGRQFSNSRSEMNVSTLELGDSALYLCASSSTGYNEQFFGPGTRLTVL.

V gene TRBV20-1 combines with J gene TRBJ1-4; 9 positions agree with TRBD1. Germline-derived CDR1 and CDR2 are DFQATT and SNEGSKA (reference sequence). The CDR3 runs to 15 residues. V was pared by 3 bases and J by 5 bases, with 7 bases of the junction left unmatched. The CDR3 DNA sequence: TGCAGTGCTAGTTCGACAGGGGGGTTAAATGAAAAACTGTTTTTT. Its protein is CSASSTGGLNEKLFF.

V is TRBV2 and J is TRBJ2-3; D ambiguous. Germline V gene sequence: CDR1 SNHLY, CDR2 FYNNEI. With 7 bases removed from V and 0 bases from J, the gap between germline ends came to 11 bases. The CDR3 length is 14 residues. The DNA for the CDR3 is TGTGCCAGCAAGGCTACAGCTAGCACAGATACGCAGTATTTT. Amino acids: CASKATASTDTQYF.